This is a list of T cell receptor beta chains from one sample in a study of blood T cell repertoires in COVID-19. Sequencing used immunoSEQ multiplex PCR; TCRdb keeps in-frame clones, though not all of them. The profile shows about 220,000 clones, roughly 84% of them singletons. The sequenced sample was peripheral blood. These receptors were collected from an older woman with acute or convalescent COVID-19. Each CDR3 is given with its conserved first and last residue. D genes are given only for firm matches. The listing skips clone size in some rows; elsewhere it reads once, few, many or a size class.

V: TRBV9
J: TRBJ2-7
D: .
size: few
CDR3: CASGDGGNYEQYF
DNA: TGTGCCAGCGGAGACGGGGGAAACTACGAGCAGTACTTC

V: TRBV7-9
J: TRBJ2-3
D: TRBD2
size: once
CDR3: CASSLVAGGVTDTQYF
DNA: TGTGCCAGCAGCTTAGTGGCGGGGGGAGTCACAGATACGCAGTATTTT

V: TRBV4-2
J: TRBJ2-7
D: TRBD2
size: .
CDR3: CASSQDASGTYEQYF
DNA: TGTGCCAGCAGCCAAGATGCGAGCGGGACCTACGAGCAGTACTTC

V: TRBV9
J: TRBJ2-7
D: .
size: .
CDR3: CASSPLYEQYF
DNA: TGTGCCAGCAGCCCCCTCTACGAGCAGTACTTC

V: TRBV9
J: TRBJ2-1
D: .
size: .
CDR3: CASSSQDPGSYNEQFF
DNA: TGTGCCAGCAGCTCCCAGGATCCCGGCTCCTACAATGAGCAGTTCTTC

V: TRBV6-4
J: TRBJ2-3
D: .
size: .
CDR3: CASSDLGPADTQYF
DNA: TGTGCCAGCAGTGACCTTGGGCCCGCAGATACGCAGTATTTT

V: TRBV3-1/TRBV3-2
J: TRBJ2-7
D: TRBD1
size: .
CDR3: CASSQTGAYEQYF
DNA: TGTGCCAGCAGCCAAACAGGGGCCTACGAGCAGTACTTC

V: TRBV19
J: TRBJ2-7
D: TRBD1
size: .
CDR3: CASREGSTGAYEQYF
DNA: TGTGCCAGCAGGGAAGGTTCGACAGGGGCCTACGAGCAGTACTTC

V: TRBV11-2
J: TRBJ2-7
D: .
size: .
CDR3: CASSLAWPGVTYEQYF
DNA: TGTGCCAGCAGCTTAGCATGGCCAGGGGTAACCTACGAGCAGTACTTC

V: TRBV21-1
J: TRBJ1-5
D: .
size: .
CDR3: CARQIRGLSNQPQHF
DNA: TGTGCCAGACAAATTAGAGGTCTTAGCAATCAGCCCCAGCATTTT

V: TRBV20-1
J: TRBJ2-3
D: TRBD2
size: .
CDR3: CSASSSLRSGGGADTQYF
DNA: TGCAGTGCTAGTAGCTCCCTACGAAGCGGGGGAGGGGCAGATACGCAGTATTTT

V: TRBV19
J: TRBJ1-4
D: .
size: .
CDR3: CATTGSQEKLFF
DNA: TGTGCCACCACAGGGTCTCAGGAAAAACTGTTTTTT

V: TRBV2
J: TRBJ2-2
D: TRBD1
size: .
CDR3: CASSGGRTGVTGELFF
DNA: TGTGCCAGCAGTGGAGGGAGGACAGGGGTCACCGGGGAGCTGTTTTTT

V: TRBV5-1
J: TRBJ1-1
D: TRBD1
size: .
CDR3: CASGHRGDTEAFF
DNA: TGCGCCAGCGGCCACAGGGGGGACACTGAAGCTTTCTTT

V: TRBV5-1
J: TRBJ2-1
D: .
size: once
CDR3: CASSLATGAYNEQFF
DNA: TGCGCCAGCAGCTTGGCCACAGGAGCCTACAATGAGCAGTTCTTC

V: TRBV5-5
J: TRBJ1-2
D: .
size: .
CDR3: CASSLDSGYGYTF
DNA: TGTGCCAGCAGCTTGGACAGCGGCTATGGCTACACCTTC

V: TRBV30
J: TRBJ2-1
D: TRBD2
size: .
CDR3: CAWSRGTSKFYEQFF
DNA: TGTGCCTGGAGTCGCGGGACTAGCAAGTTTTATGAGCAGTTCTTC

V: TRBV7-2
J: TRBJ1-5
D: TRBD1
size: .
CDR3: CASSSRTGVGQPQHF
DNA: TGTGCCAGCAGCTCGCGGACAGGGGTGGGCCAGCCCCAGCATTTT

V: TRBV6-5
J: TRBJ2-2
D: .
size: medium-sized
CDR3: CASRNQQQGTGELFF
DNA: TGTGCCAGCAGAAATCAACAACAGGGCACCGGGGAGCTGTTTTTT

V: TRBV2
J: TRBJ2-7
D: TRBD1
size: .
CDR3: CASSRDRGYEQYF
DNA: TGTGCCAGCAGCCGGGACAGGGGATACGAGCAGTACTTC

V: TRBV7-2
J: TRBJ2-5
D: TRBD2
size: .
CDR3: CASSPRLAGRETQYF
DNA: TGTGCCAGCAGCCCTCGGCTAGCGGGGCGGGAGACCCAGTACTTC

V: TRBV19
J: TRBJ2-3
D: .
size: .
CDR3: CASSRDTIGGTDTQYF
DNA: TGTGCCAGTAGTAGAGACACCATAGGGGGCACAGATACGCAGTATTTT

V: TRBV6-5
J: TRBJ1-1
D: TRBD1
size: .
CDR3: CASSADRGDTEAFF
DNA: TGTGCCAGCAGCGCCGACAGGGGGGACACTGAAGCTTTCTTT

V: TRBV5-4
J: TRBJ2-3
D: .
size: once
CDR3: CASSDGGRGSDTQYF
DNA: TGTGCCAGCAGCGATGGCGGGCGGGGCTCGGATACGCAGTATTTT

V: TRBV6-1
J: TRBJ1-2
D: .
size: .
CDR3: CASSDMGLNYGYTF
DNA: TGTGCCAGCAGTGACATGGGACTCAACTATGGCTACACCTTC

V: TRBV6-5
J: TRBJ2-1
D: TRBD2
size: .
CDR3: CASRGLGTYNEQFF
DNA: TGTGCCAGCAGAGGACTAGGGACCTACAATGAGCAGTTCTTC

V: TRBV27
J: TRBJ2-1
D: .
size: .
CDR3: CASSFVPGEYNEQFF
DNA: TGTGCCAGCAGTTTTGTTCCGGGGGAGTACAATGAGCAGTTCTTC

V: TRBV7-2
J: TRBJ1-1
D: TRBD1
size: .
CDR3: CASSSTGGLNEAFF
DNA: TGTGCCAGCAGCTCCACAGGGGGGTTGAATGAAGCTTTCTTT

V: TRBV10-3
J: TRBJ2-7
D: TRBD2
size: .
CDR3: CAISEGLAGPFITEQYF
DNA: TGTGCCATCAGTGAGGGCCTAGCGGGGCCCTTTATTACCGAGCAGTACTTC

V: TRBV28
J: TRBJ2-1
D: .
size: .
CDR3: CASSLGQALHNEQFF
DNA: TGTGCCAGCAGTTTAGGGCAGGCCCTTCACAATGAGCAGTTCTTC

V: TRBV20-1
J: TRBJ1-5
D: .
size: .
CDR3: CSASQGLSQHF
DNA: TGCAGTGCTAGTCAGGGGCTGTCCCAGCATTTT

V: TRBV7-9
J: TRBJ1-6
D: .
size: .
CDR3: CASSLGGMNSPLHF
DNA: TGTGCCAGCAGCTTAGGAGGGATGAATTCACCCCTCCACTTT

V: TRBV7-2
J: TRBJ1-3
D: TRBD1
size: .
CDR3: CASSWTGGSGNTIYF
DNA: TGTGCCAGCAGCTGGACAGGGGGCTCTGGAAACACCATATATTTT

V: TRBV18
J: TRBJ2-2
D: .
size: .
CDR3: CASSRARTGELFF
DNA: TGTGCCAGCTCACGCGCGAGGACCGGGGAGCTGTTTTTT

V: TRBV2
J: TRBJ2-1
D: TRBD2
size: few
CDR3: CASGLGLAGPSSYNEQFF
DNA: TGTGCCAGCGGGTTGGGCCTAGCGGGGCCCAGCTCCTACAATGAGCAGTTCTTC

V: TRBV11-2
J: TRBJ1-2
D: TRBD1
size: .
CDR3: CASSLVGGALYGYTF
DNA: TGTGCCAGCAGCTTAGTAGGGGGCGCGCTCTATGGCTACACCTTC

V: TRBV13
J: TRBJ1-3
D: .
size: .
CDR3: CASSFSQGAGRGNTIYF
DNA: TGTGCCAGCAGCTTCAGCCAAGGGGCAGGGAGGGGAAACACCATATATTTT

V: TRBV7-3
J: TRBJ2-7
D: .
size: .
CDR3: CASRVKRDSWGDF
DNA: TGTGCCAGCAGAGTCAAAAGGGATTCCTGGGGGGACTTC

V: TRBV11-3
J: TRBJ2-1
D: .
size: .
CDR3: CASSLDPPGRLEQFF
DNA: TGTGCCAGCAGCTTAGATCCGCCAGGGCGTCTTGAGCAGTTCTTC

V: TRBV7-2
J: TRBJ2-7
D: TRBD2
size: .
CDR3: CASSLVGGASGGEYEQYF
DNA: TGTGCCAGCAGCTTAGTAGGAGGAGCTAGCGGGGGGGAGTACGAGCAGTACTTC

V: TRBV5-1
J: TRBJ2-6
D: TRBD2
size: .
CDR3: CASSFPWEGISGANVLTF
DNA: TGCGCCAGCAGCTTCCCCTGGGAGGGGATTTCTGGGGCCAACGTCCTGACTTTC

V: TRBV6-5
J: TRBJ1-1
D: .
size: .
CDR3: CASSYATGSTEAFF
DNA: TGTGCCAGCAGTTACGCCACTGGTTCCACTGAAGCTTTCTTT

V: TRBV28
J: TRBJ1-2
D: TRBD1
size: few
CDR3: CASSQDRGHGYTF
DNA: TGTGCCAGCAGCCAAGACAGGGGTCATGGCTACACCTTC

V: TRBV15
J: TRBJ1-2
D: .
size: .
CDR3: CATSRDSAGNYGYTF
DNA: TGTGCCACCAGCAGAGATTCGGCAGGGAACTATGGCTACACCTTC

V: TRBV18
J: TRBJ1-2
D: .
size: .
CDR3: CASSPPYIEGDYGYTF
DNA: TGTGCCAGCTCACCACCCTACATTGAGGGGGACTATGGCTACACCTTC

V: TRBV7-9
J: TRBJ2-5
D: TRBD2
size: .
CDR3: CASSVPRGRRGSQETQYF
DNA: TGTGCCAGCAGCGTACCTAGAGGGAGGCGGGGGTCGCAAGAGACCCAGTACTTC

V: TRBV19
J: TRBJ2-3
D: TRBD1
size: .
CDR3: CASSPTGQGVITDTQYF
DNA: TGTGCCAGTAGTCCCACTGGACAGGGGGTTATCACAGATACGCAGTATTTT

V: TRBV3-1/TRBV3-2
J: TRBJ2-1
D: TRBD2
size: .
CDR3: CASSQKAGGPGEQFF
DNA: TGTGCCAGCAGCCAAAAAGCGGGGGGGCCTGGGGAGCAGTTCTTC

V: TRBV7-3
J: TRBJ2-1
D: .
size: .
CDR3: CASSKGPSSYNEQFF
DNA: TGTGCCAGCAGTAAGGGGCCAAGCTCCTACAATGAGCAGTTCTTC

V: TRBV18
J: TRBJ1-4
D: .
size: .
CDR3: CASSPEGLGNLFF
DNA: TGTGCCAGCTCACCCGAGGGTCTCGGTAACCTGTTTTTT

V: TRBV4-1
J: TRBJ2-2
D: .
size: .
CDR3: CASSQDSFGQMNTGELFF
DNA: TGCGCCAGCAGCCAAGATTCATTTGGACAGATGAACACCGGGGAGCTGTTTTTT

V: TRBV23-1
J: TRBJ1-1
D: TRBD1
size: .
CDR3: CASSQETGTGMNTEAFF
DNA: TGCGCCAGCAGTCAAGAGACAGGGACCGGGATGAACACTGAAGCTTTCTTT

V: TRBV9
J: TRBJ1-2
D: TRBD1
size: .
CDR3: CASSVGQGYGYTF
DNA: TGTGCCAGCAGCGTAGGACAGGGCTATGGCTACACCTTC

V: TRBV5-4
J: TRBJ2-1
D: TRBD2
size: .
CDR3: CASSPGVGASGYNEQFF
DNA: TGTGCCAGCAGCCCTGGGGTGGGCGCTAGCGGCTACAATGAGCAGTTCTTC

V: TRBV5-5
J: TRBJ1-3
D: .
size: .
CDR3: CASSLAGQINTIYF
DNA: TGTGCCAGCAGCTTGGCCGGACAGATAAACACCATATATTTT

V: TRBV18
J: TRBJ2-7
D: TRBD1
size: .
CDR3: CASSPGTGNYEQYF
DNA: TGTGCCAGCTCACCCGGGACAGGGAACTACGAGCAGTACTTC

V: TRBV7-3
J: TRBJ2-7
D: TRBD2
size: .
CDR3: CASSLGLAGEQYF
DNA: TGTGCCAGCAGCTTGGGACTAGCGGGAGAGCAGTACTTC

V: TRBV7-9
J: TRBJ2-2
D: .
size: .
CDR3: CASTLGQGNTGELFF
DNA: TGTGCCAGCACCCTCGGTCAGGGGAACACCGGGGAGCTGTTTTTT

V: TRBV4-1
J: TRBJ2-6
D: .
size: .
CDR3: CASSHTGANVLTF
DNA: TGCGCCAGCAGCCATACAGGGGCCAACGTCCTGACTTTC